The 31 T cell receptor beta chains below were found in one sample sequenced in a study of T cell repertoires in cytomegalovirus infection. TCRdb itself ran the reads through MiXCR, one entry per CDR3 protein. The table has more than 400,000 distinct CDR3 sequences, around a quarter seen once. The sequenced sample consisted of PBMCs. Receptor source: a human donor in good health (CMV status not recorded). Some clones in this sample may be carry-over from other donors' samples.

V usage is TRBV5-5 and J usage is TRBJ2-3; TRBD2 aligns across 9 bases. The CDR3 is 16 amino acids. V dropped 0 bases and J dropped 6; count of bases not matched to a gene: 8. The V gene's germline CDR1 is SGHKS and CDR2 YYEKEE (reference sequence). DNA of the CDR3: TGTGCCAGCAGCTTGGGTGGGCTAGCGGGAATGGATACGCAGTATTTT. Translated, it gives CASSLGGLAGMDTQYF.

This clonotype was detected only a few times. The V call is TRBV9, the J call TRBJ2-7; 9 bases are shared with TRBD2. With V trimmed by 7 bases and J by 6 bases, 5 bases remained unmatched. Germline V gene sequence: CDR1 SGDLS, CDR2 YYNGEE. The CDR3 totals 12 residues. The CDR3 loop is CASGGLAREQYF. The CDR3 DNA reads as TGTGCCAGCGGCGGACTAGCGCGCGAGCAGTACTTC.

J is TRBJ1-1 and V is TRBV19, with D uncertain. The V and J ends lost 7 bases and 4 bases respectively, with 13 bases between them. The CDR3 is made up of 13 amino acids. Looked up from germline, CDR1 is LNHDA and CDR2 is SQIVND (reference sequence). The CDR3 coding sequence is TGTGCCAGTACCCTGGCTGGAGCCACTGAAGCTTTCTTT. Its translation: CASTLAGATEAFF.

This clonotype was observed many times. V gene TRBV6-5 combines with J gene TRBJ2-1, with TRBD2 identical over 14 bases. The V gene's germline CDR1 is MNHEY and CDR2 SVGAGI. The CDR3 totals 17 residues. V was clipped by 4 bases and J by 8 bases; unmatched bases: 10. CDR3 sequence: CASSSPPGLAGAYEQFF. Here the CDR3 DNA reads TGTGCCAGCAGTTCGCCTCCGGGACTAGCGGGAGCTTATGAGCAGTTCTTC.

V and J are TRBV19 and TRBJ1-1; D unclear. Germline-derived CDR1 and CDR2 are LNHDA and SQIVND (reference sequence). The CDR3 runs to 13 residues. The ends were cut back, 5 bases at V and 3 bases at J, with 10 bases in the middle. In DNA form, the CDR3 reads TGTGCCAGTAGTTTCGGCGGATACACTGAAGCTTTCTTT. This sequence encodes CASSFGGYTEAFF.

This clonotype was seen more than once but under ten times. This chain joins TRBV7-3 and TRBJ2-5; D is possibly TRBD1 or TRBD2 (5 bases each). The CDR3 consists of 14 residues. V was clipped by 5 bases and J by 5 bases, with 15 bases between them. Germline values: CDR1 SGHTA, CDR2 FQGTGA. The CDR3 loop is CASSPTPGTETQYF. CDR3 DNA: TGTGCCAGCAGCCCAACGCCGGGGACGGAGACCCAGTACTTC.

The chain couples TRBV6-2 or TRBV6-3 to TRBJ1-5; D may be TRBD1 (6 bases). Germline V CDR1 and CDR2: MNHEY, SVGEGT. The ends were cut back, 0 bases at V and 2 bases at J, with 14 bases in the middle. The CDR3 runs to 17 residues. The CDR3 sequence: CASSYSQGRGGNQPQHF. The CDR3 DNA follows: TGTGCCAGCAGTTACTCACAGGGAAGGGGCGGCAATCAGCCCCAGCATTTT.

This clonotype was detected a few times. The rearrangement links TRBV2 to TRBJ2-5; the match to TRBD2 covers 12 bases. Germline V CDR1 and CDR2: SNHLY, FYNNEI. J was trimmed by 0 bases and V by 9 bases; bases with no gene match: 2. This CDR3 has 14 residues. DNA of the CDR3: TGTGCCAGTAGGACTAGCGGGAACCAAGAGACCCAGTACTTC. This gives the protein CASRTSGNQETQYF.

The CDR3 is CASSAQSLAVANTGELFF. Here the CDR3 DNA reads TGTGCCAGTAGCGCCCAATCGTTAGCGGTAGCGAACACCGGGGAGCTGTTTTTT. The gene calls are TRBV19 and TRBJ2-2, with D perhaps TRBD2 (6 bases). The V end was cut by 6 bases, the J end by 0 bases, with 20 bases between. Germline V gives CDR1 LNHDA, CDR2 SQIVND (reference sequence). This CDR3 is built from 18 residues.

In its sample, this clonotype was seen a few times. The V call is TRBV4-3, the J call TRBJ2-2, with D maybe TRBD2 (6 bases). Germline lookup yields CDR1 LGHNA and CDR2 YSLEER. CDR3 length equals 16 residues. The V end was cut by 1 base, the J end by 1 base, with 10 bases between. CDR3 in DNA: TGCGCCAGCAGCCAAGTCTGGGGGGAGAACACCGGGGAGCTGTTTTTT. It is translated as CASSQVWGENTGELFF.

Regarding this clonotype: Relative to the germline gene, one junction end is altered; a read error may explain this. The chain uses TRBV6-8 and TRBJ1-5, with D possibly TRBD1 on 6 matching bases. In germline, CDR1 is MNHGY, CDR2 SAAAGT. There are 14 residues in the CDR3. DNA for the CDR3: TGTGCCAGCAGTTACCGGGGGCCCAATCAGCTCCAGCATTTT. It codes for CASSYRGPNQLQHF.

This clonotype was seen only a few times. The V gene is TRBV7-9, the J gene TRBJ2-1, with D uncertain. The CDR3 totals 15 residues. Deletions cut 1 base from V and 3 bases from J, with 10 bases between. Germline CDR1 and CDR2: SEHNR and FQNEAQ (reference sequence). Here the CDR3 DNA reads TGTGCCAGCAGCTTAGGGGCCAGCTTCTACAATGAGCAGTTCTTC. Its translation: CASSLGASFYNEQFF.

This clonotype was recorded a few times. V gene TRBV9 combines with J gene TRBJ2-3; tentative D call: TRBD1 (5 bases). The germline V and J ends were trimmed by 4 bases and 3 bases, with 18 bases remaining between them. Germline-derived CDR1 and CDR2 are SGDLS and YYNGEE. The CDR3 consists of 16 residues. The CDR3 is CASSSPDKGLTDTQYF. The CDR3 DNA reads as TGTGCCAGCAGCTCCCCGGACAAGGGGTTGACAGATACGCAGTATTTT.

This clonotype was seen only a few times. CDR3 bases: TGTGCCAGCAGCTTGACTAGCGGGAGTTTCCCTCGGGGTACGCAGTATTTT. It specifies CASSLTSGSFPRGTQYF. V usage is TRBV7-2 and J usage is TRBJ2-3; 12 bases fit TRBD2. The V and J ends lost 3 bases and 8 bases, in that order; junction bases with no gene match: 12. The CDR3 covers 17 residues. CDR1 is SGHTA and CDR2 is FQGNSA in the germline V gene. The full variable domain, completed using reference TRBV7-2 and TRBJ2-3, is GAGVSQSPSNKVTEKGKDVELRCDPISGHTALYWYRQSLGQGLEFLIYFQGNSAPDKSGLPSDRFSAERTGGSVSTLTIQRTQQEDSAVYLCASSLTSGSFPRGTQYFGPGTRLTVL.

V is TRBV11-2 and J is TRBJ1-2; no reliable D call. In germline, CDR1 is SGHAT, CDR2 FQNNGV. The CDR3 extends over 14 amino acids. Trimming took 4 bases from V and 0 from J, leaving 9 bases between them. CDR3 in amino acids: CASSSELSNYGYTF. The CDR3 DNA follows: TGTGCCAGCAGCTCCGAGCTTTCTAACTATGGCTACACCTTC.

The CDR3 nucleotides are TGTGCCACCCAGAAAGGACTCGACGAATCATTAAGAGCCAAAAACATTCAGTACTTC. It is translated as CATQKGLDESLRAKNIQYF. The chain couples TRBV2 to TRBJ2-4, with D perhaps TRBD2 (5 bases). Trimming left V 10 bases short and J 0 bases short, with 28 bases between. Germline V gene sequence: CDR1 SNHLY, CDR2 FYNNEI. The CDR3 spans 19 residues.

This clonotype has a count of ten or more. The V call is TRBV7-8, the J call TRBJ1-6; D remains unclear. V lost 6 bases and J lost 7, with 10 bases in between. This CDR3 spans 13 amino acids. Germline CDR1 reads SGHVS; CDR2 reads FQNEAQ. CDR3 nucleotide sequence: TGTGCCAGCAGGTTTCCGGGAAATTCACCCCTCCACTTT. It specifies CASRFPGNSPLHF.

V usage is TRBV4-1 and J usage is TRBJ2-3; 12 bases match TRBD2. V shed 4 bases and J 3 bases; nucleotides not matched to a gene: 8. Germline V gives CDR1 MGHRA, CDR2 YSYEKL. CDR3 length: 17 amino acids. The CDR3 DNA follows: TGCGCCAGCAGCCCCGAATCTGGGACTAGCGGGACAGATACGCAGTATTTT. Residues: CASSPESGTSGTDTQYF.

This clonotype was observed a handful of times. The rearrangement links TRBV10-2 to TRBJ1-1; 7 nucleotides align to TRBD1. CDR3 length: 14 amino acids. V lost 1 base to trimming and J lost 5 bases; unmatched junction nucleotides: 4. CDR1 is WSHSY, CDR2 SAAADI, per germline. DNA of the CDR3: TGCGCCAGCAGTGAGTTTCCAGGGGGTACTGAAGCTTTCTTT. Its protein is CASSEFPGGTEAFF.

The rearrangement uses TRBV28 and TRBJ2-2, with D possibly matching TRBD1 (6 bases). The CDR3 is 16 residues long. Per the germline V gene, CDR1 is MDHEN and CDR2 is SYDVKM. V lost 6 bases and J 0 bases, leaving 14 bases between the germline ends. This chain's CDR3 is CASSPFGTTNTGELFF. In DNA, the CDR3 is TGTGCCAGCAGCCCATTCGGGACAACGAACACCGGGGAGCTGTTTTTT. Supplemented by reference TRBV28 and TRBJ2-2, the full variable domain reads DVKVTQSSRYLVKRTGEKVFLECVQDMDHENMFWYRQDPGLGLRLIYFSYDVKMKEKGDIPEGYSVSREKKERFSLILESASTNQTSMYLCASSPFGTTNTGELFFGEGSRLTVL.

This clonotype was found a few times. The chain is built from TRBV7-2 and TRBJ2-3; D gene uncertain. The germline V gene encodes CDR1 SGHTA and CDR2 FQGNSA. This CDR3 region has 15 residues. V was pared by 2 bases and J by 1 base, with 10 bases between. The CDR3 coding sequence is TGTGCCAGCAGCTTATTCCTCCCCCGCACAGATACGCAGTATTTT. Translation gives CASSLFLPRTDTQYF. Drawing the rest from reference TRBV7-2 and TRBJ2-3, the complete variable domain is GAGVSQSPSNKVTEKGKDVELRCDPISGHTALYWYRQSLGQGLEFLIYFQGNSAPDKSGLPSDRFSAERTGGSVSTLTIQRTQQEDSAVYLCASSLFLPRTDTQYFGPGTRLTVL.

This clonotype was found a few times. J is TRBJ2-7 and V is TRBV7-8; TRBD1 is a possible D gene (5 bases). Germline CDR1 reads SGHVS; CDR2 reads FQNEAQ. The V gene lost 1 base and the J gene lost 2 bases, with 9 bases spanning the gap. CDR3 length equals 14 residues. The CDR3 DNA sequence: TGTGCCAGCAGCTTAGAAGACAGAACCTACGAGCAGTACGTC. The encoded protein is CASSLEDRTYEQYV.

Only a few counts were recorded for this clonotype. The J gene is TRBJ2-1, the V gene TRBV7-9; the match to TRBD2 covers 7 bases. J was trimmed by 12 bases and V by 1 base; bases with no gene match: 15. Per germline, CDR1 SEHNR and CDR2 FQNEAQ (reference sequence). The CDR3 has 16 amino acids. The CDR3 region has the DNA TGTGCCAGCAGCTTAGTATCCACCAGCGGGGCTTTGAGGCAGTTCTTC. Translation gives CASSLVSTSGALRQFF.

This rearrangement joins TRBV4-1 to TRBJ1-4; a possible D gene is TRBD1 (6 bases). This CDR3 comprises 15 residues. Between the trimmed V and J ends, which lost 2 bases and 7 bases, there was a span of 14 bases. CDR1 is MGHRA, CDR2 YSYEKL, per germline. The DNA for the CDR3 is TGCGCCAGCAGCCAAACAGGGATTTGGTTTGAAAAACTGTTTTTT. Amino acids: CASSQTGIWFEKLFF.

Ten or more counts support this clonotype. At one of its ends the junction is not consistent with the germline gene, which may arise from a read error. The rearrangement joins TRBV7-7 to TRBJ2-5, with 7 bases that match TRBD2. Looked up from germline, CDR1 is SSHAT and CDR2 is FNYEAQ (reference sequence). This CDR3 comprises 16 residues. The CDR3 nucleotides are TGTGCTAGCAGCCAGGATTGGGGACTAAGAGAAGAGACCCAGTACTTC. Its translation is CASSQDWGLREETQYF. The entire variable domain, with the rest obtained from reference TRBV7-7 and TRBJ2-5, is as follows: GAGVSQSPRYKVTKRGQDVTLRCDPISSHATLYWYQQALGQGPEFLTYFNYEAQPDKSGLPSDRFSAERPEGSISTLTIQRTEQRDSAMYRCASSQDWGLREETQYFGPGTRLLVL.

The chain recombines TRBV2 with TRBJ2-3; D ambiguous. Germline V gives CDR1 SNHLY, CDR2 FYNNEI. The germline V and J ends were trimmed by 7 bases and 0 bases, with 11 bases remaining between them. CDR3 length: 14 residues. The chain's CDR3 is CASTPGWSTDTQYF. CDR3 bases: TGTGCCAGCACCCCGGGTTGGAGCACAGATACGCAGTATTTT.

The rearrangement uses TRBV11-2 and TRBJ2-2; D may be TRBD1 or TRBD2 (6 bases each). Germline V gene data show CDR1 as SGHAT and CDR2 as FQNNGV. This CDR3 is 16 amino acids long. V was pared by 7 bases and J by 3 bases, with 18 bases between. The CDR3 coding sequence is TGTGCCAGCACCGATGGAGGGACACTATACACCGGGGAGCTGTTTTTT. Translation: CASTDGGTLYTGELFF. Combining the CDR3 with reference TRBV11-2 and TRBJ2-2 gives the whole variable domain EAGVAQSPRYKIIEKRQSVAFWCNPISGHATLYWYQQILGQGPKLLIQFQNNGVVDDSQLPKDRFSAERLKGVDSTLKIQPAKLEDSAVYLCASTDGGTLYTGELFFGEGSRLTVL.

This clonotype was recorded a few times. This sequence joins TRBV18 and TRBJ2-3; D gene ambiguous. V lost 3 bases to trimming and J lost 9 bases, with 7 bases between them. Germline V gene lookup returns CDR1 KGHSH and CDR2 LQKENI. The CDR3 extends over 11 amino acids. This chain's CDR3 is CASSPENTQYF. CDR3 bases: TGTGCCAGCTCACCGGAGAACACGCAGTATTTT. The whole variable domain, filled in from reference TRBV18 and TRBJ2-3, reads NAGVMQNPRHLVRRRGQEARLRCSPMKGHSHVYWYRQLPEEGLKFMVYLQKENIIDESGMPKERFSAEFPKEGPSILRIQQVVRGDSAAYFCASSPENTQYFGPGTRLTVL.

Ten or more counts support this clonotype. This chain uses TRBV7-2 with TRBJ2-5; TRBD2 might be the D (6 bases). V gave up 2 bases and J gave up 2 bases, with 18 bases separating them. The CDR3 consists of 17 residues. Germline CDR1 is SGHTA and CDR2 is FQGNSA. The CDR3 DNA is TGTGCCAGCAGCTTACTCACGGCGGAGGGGAGACAAGAGACCCAGTACTTC. Amino acid sequence: CASSLLTAEGRQETQYF.

The chain uses TRBV7-8 and TRBJ2-3; D gene ambiguous. Germline V CDR1 and CDR2: SGHVS, FQNEAQ. The CDR3 contains 17 residues. The V end lost 5 bases, the J end lost 0 bases, and 18 bases lay between the germline ends. CDR3: CASSGRRADTSTDTQYF. CDR3 DNA: TGTGCCAGCAGCGGTCGTCGGGCGGATACTAGCACAGATACGCAGTATTTT. Full variable domain (rest looked up from reference TRBV7-8 and TRBJ2-3): GAGVSQSPRYKVAKRGQDVALRCDPISGHVSLFWYQQALGQGPEFLTYFQNEAQLDKSGLPSDRFFAERPEGSVSTLKIQRTQQEDSAVYLCASSGRRADTSTDTQYFGPGTRLTVL.

Comments on this clonotype: An end of the junction does not agree with germline; a read error may underlie this. J is TRBJ2-1 and V is TRBV28; TRBD1 might be the D (5 bases). The CDR3 has 12 amino acids. CDR1 MDHEN and CDR2 SYDVKM come from the germline V gene. The CDR3 coding sequence is TGTGCCAGTAGGGGCTCCTTCAATGAGCAGTTCTTC. Residues: CASRGSFNEQFF.